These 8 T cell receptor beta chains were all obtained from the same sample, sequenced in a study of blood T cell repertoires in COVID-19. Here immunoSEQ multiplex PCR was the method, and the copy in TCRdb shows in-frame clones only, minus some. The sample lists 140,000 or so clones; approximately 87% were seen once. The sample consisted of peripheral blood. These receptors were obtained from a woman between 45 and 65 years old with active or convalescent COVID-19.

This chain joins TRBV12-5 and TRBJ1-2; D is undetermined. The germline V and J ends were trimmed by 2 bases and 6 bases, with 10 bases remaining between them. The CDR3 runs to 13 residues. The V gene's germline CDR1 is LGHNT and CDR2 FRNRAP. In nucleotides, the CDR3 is TGTGCTAGTGGTTTGCTCAGCGCCCATGGCTACACCTTC. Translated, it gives CASGLLSAHGYTF.

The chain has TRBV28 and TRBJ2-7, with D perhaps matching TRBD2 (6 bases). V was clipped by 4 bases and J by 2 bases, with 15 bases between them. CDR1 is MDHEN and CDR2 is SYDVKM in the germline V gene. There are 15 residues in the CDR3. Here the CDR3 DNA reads TGTGCCAGCAGTTCCCCGAGCGGGTTCGCCTACGAGCAGTACTTC. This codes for CASSSPSGFAYEQYF.

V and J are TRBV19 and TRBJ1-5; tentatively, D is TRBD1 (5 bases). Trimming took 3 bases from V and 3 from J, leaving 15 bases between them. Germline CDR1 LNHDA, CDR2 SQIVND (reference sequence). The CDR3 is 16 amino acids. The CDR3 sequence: CASSMGTLTFNQPQHF. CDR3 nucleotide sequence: TGTGCCAGTAGTATGGGGACTCTCACCTTCAATCAGCCCCAGCATTTT.

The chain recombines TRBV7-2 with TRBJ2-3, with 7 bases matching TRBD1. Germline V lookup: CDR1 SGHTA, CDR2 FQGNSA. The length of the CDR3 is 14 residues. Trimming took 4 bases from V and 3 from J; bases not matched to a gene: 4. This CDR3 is CASSSWTGTDTQYF. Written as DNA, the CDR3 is TGTGCCAGCAGCTCTTGGACAGGAACAGATACGCAGTATTTT.

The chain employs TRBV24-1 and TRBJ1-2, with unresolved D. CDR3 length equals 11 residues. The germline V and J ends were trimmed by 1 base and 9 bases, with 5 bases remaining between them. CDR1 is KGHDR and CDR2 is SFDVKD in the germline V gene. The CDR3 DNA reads TGTGCCACCAGTGATTTTGTCAGCTACACCTTC. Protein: CATSDFVSYTF.

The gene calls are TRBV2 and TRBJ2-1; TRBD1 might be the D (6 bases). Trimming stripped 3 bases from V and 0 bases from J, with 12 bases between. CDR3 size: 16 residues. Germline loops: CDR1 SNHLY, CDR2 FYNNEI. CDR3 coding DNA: TGTGCCAGCAGTGAGAGGGGGACGAGCTCCTACAATGAGCAGTTCTTC. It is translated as CASSERGTSSYNEQFF.

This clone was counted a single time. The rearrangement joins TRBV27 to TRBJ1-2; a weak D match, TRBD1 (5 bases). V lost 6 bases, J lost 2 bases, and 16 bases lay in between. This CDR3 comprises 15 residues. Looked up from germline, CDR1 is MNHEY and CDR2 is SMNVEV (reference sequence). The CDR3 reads CASRGGTTSNYGYTF. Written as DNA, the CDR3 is TGTGCCAGCAGGGGGGGTACTACCTCCAACTATGGCTACACCTTC.

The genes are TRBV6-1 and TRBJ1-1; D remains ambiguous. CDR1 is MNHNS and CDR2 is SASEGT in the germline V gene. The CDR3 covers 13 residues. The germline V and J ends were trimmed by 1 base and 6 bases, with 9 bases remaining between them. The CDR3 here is CASSEVGGSEAFF. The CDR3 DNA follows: TGTGCCAGCAGTGAAGTCGGAGGTTCTGAAGCTTTCTTT.